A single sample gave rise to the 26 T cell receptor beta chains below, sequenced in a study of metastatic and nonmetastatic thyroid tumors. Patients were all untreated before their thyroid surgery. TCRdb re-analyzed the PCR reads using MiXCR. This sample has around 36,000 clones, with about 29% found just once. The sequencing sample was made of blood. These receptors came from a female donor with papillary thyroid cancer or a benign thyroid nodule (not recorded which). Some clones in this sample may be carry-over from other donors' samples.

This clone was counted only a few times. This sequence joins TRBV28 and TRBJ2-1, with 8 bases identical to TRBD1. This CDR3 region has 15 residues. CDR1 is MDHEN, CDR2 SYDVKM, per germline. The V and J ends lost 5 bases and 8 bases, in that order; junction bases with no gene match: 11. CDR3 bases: TGTGCCAGCAGTCCATCGGGACAGGTCCCGGATGAGCAGTTCTTC. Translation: CASSPSGQVPDEQFF.

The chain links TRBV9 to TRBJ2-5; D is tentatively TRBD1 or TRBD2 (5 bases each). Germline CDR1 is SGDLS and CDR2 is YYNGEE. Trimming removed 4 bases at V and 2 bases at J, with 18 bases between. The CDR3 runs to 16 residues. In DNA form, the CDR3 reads TGTGCCAGCAGCCCGGGGACGTTTCCTTTACAAGAGACCCAGTACTTC. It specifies CASSPGTFPLQETQYF.

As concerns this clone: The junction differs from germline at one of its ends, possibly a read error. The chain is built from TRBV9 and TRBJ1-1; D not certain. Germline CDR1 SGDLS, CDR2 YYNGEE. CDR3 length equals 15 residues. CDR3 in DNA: TGTGCCAGCAGAGCCAACGGTGCGGTGAACACTGAAGCTATCTTT. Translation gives CASRANGAVNTEAIF.

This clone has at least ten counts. The CDR3 here is CASSPSTAGQPQHF. The CDR3, as DNA: TGTGCCAGCAGCCCTTCGACGGCTGGTCAGCCCCAGCATTTT. The chain employs TRBV3-1 and TRBJ1-5; no firm D call. From germline, CDR1 is LGHDT and CDR2 YNNKEL (reference sequence). Trimming shortened V by 4 bases and J by 6 bases, and 13 bases separated the two germline ends. This CDR3 spans 14 amino acids.

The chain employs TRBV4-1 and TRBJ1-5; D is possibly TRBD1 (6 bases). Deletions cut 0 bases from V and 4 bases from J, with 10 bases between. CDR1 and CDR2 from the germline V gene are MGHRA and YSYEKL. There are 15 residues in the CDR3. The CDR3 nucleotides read TGCGCCAGCAGCCAAGAACCAGGGACAAATCAGCCCCAGCATTTT. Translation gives CASSQEPGTNQPQHF.

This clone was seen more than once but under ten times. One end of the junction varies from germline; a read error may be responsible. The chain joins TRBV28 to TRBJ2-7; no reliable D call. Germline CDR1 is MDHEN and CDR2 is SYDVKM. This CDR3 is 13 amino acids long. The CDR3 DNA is TGTGCCAGCGGTTTATCACTGCCTGGGGAGCAGTACTTC. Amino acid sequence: CASGLSLPGEQYF.

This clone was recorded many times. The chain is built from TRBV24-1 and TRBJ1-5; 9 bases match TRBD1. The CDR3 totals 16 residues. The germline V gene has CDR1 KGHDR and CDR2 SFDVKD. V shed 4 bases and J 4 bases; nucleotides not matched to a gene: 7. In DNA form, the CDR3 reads TGTGCCACCAGTGACCAGACAGGGGGGATTAATCAGCCCCAGCATTTT. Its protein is CATSDQTGGINQPQHF.

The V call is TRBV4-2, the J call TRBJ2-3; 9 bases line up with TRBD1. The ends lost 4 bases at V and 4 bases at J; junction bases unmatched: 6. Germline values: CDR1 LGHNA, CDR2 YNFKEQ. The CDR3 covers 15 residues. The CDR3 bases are TGTGCCAGCAGCCCAACAGGGGGCCCCTCAGATACGCAGTATTTT. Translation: CASSPTGGPSDTQYF.

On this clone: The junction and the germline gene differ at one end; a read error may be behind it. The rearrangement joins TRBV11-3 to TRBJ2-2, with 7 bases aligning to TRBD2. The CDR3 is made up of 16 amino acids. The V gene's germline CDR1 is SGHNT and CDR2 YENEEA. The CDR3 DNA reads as TGTTCCAGCAGCTTAGCAGCGGGATCAGTGTCCGGGGAGCTGTTTTTT. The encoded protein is CSSSLAAGSVSGELFF. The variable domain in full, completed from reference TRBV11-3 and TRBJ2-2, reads EAGVVQSPRYKIIEKKQPVAFWCNPISGHNTLYWYLQNLGQGPELLIRYENEEAVDDSQLPKDRFSAERLKGVDSTLKIQPAELGDSAVYLCSSSLAAGSVSGELFFGEGSRLTVL.

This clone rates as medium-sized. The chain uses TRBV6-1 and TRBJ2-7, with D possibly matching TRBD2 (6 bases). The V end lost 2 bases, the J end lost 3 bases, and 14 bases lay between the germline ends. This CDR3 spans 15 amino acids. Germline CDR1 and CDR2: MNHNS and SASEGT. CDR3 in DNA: TGTGCCAGCAGTGAACCCGGGAGAGGGCTCTACGAGCAGTACTTC. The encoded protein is CASSEPGRGLYEQYF.

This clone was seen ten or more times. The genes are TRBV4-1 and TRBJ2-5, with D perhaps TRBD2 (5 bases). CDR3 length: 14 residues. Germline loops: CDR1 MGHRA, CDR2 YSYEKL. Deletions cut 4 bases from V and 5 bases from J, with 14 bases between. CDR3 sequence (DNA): TGCGCCAGCAGCCTCTCCGAGGGCTACGAGACCCAGTACTTC. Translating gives CASSLSEGYETQYF.

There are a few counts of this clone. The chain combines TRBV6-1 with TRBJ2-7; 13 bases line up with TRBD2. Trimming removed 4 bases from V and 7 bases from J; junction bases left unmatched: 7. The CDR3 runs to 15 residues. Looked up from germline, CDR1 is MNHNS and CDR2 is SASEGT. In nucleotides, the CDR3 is TGTGCCAGCAGTGCTTCGACTAGCGGGGGGTCGGAGCAGTACTTC. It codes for CASSASTSGGSEQYF.

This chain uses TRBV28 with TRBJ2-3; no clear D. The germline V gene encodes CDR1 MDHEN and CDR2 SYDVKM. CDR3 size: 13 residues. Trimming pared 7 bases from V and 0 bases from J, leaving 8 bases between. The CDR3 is CASTSDSTDTQYF. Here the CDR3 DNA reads TGTGCCAGCACGTCAGACAGCACAGATACGCAGTATTTT. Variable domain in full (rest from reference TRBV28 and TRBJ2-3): DVKVTQSSRYLVKRTGEKVFLECVQDMDHENMFWYRQDPGLGLRLIYFSYDVKMKEKGDIPEGYSVSREKKERFSLILESASTNQTSMYLCASTSDSTDTQYFGPGTRLTVL.

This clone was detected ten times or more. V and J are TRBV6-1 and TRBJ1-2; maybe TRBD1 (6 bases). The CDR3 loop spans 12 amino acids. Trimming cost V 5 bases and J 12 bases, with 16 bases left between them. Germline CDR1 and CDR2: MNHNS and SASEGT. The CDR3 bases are TGTGCCAGCAGTAAAACCGGAGGGGGGCACACCTTC. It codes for CASSKTGGGHTF.

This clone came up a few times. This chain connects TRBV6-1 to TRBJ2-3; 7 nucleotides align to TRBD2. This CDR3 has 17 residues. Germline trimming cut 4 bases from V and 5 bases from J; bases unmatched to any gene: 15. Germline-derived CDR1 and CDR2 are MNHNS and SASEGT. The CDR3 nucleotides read TGTGCCAGCAGTGCGGGAGGACACATAAAGGGGCTAGATACGCAGTATTTT. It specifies CASSAGGHIKGLDTQYF.

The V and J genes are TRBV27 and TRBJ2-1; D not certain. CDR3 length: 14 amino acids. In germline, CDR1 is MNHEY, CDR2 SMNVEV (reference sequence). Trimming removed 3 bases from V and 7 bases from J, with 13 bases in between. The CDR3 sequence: CASSFLASRNEQFF. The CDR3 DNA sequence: TGTGCCAGCAGTTTTTTGGCTTCGAGGAATGAGCAGTTCTTC.

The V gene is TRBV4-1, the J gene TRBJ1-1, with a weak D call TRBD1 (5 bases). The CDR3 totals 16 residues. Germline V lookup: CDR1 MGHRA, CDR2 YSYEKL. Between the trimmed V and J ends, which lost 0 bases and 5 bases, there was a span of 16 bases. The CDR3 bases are TGCGCCAGCAGCCAAGATGGGGTACAGGTAGGGACTGAAGCTTTCTTT. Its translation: CASSQDGVQVGTEAFF.

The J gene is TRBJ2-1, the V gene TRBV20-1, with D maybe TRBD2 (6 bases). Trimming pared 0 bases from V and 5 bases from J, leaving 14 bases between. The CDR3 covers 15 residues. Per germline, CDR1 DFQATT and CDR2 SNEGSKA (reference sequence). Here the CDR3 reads CSARDLRGKNNEQFF. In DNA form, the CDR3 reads TGCAGTGCTAGAGATTTGCGGGGAAAAAACAATGAGCAGTTCTTC.

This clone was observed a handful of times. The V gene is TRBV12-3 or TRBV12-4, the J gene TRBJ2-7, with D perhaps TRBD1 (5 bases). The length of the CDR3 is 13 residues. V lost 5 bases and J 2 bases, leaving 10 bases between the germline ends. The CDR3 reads CASSTRQPYEQYF. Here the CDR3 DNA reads TGTGCCAGCAGTACGAGACAGCCCTACGAGCAGTACTTC.

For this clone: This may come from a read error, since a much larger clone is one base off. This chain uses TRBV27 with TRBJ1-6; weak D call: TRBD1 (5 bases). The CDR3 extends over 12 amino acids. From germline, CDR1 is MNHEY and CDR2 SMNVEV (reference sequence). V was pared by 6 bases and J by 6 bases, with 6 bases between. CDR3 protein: CASSQGNSPLHF. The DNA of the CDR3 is TGTGCCAGCAGCCAGGGTAATTCACCCCTCCACTTT.

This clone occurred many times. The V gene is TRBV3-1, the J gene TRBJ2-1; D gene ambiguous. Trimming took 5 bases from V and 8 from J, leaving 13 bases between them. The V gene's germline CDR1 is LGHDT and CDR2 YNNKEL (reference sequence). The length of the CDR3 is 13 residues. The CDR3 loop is CASSERGADEQFF. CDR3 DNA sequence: TGTGCCAGCAGCGAGCGTGGAGCCGATGAGCAGTTCTTC.

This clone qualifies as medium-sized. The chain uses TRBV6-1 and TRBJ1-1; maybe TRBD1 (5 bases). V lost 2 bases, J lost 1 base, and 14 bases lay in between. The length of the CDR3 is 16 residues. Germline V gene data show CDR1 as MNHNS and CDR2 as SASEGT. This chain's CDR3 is CASSESGNRPNTEAFF. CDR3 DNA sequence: TGTGCCAGCAGTGAATCTGGTAACAGGCCGAACACTGAAGCTTTCTTT.

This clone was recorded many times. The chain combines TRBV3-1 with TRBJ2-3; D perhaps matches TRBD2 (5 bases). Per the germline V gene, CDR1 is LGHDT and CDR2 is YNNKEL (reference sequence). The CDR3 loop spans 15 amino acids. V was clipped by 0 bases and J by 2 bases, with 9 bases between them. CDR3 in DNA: TGTGCCAGCAGCCAAGACAGCGGTTTCACAGATACGCAGTATTTT. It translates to CASSQDSGFTDTQYF.

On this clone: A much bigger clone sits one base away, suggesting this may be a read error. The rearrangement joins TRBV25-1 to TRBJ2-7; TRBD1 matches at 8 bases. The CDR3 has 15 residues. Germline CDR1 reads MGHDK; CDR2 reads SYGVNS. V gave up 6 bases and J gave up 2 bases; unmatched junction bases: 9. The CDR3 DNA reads TGTGCCAGCAGCCTGTGTCAGGGGGCCCCCTACGAGCAGTACTTC. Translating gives CASSLCQGAPYEQYF.

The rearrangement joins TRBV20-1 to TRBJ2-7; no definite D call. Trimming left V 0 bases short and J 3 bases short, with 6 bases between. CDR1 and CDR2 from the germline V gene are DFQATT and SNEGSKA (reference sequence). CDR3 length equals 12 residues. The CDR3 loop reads CSAREQNYEQYF. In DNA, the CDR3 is TGCAGTGCTAGAGAACAGAACTACGAGCAGTACTTC.

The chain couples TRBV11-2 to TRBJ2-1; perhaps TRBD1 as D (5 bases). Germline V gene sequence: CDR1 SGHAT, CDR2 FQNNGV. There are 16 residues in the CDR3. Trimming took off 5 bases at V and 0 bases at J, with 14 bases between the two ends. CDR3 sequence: CASSPRQTSSYNEQFF. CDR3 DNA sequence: TGTGCCAGCAGCCCACGACAGACCAGCTCCTACAATGAGCAGTTCTTC.